This T cell receptor (beta chain) was identified during a study of blood T cell repertoires in COVID-19. Study-wide context: T cells, B-cell-depleted T cells, or PBMCs provided the cDNA or gDNA that served as material.

This CDR3 region has 13 residues. Germline CDR1 and CDR2: GTSNPN and SVGIG (reference sequence). Trimming cost V 5 bases and J 8 bases, with 16 bases left between them. This clone was counted once. Per the original data handling: For nucleated cells, counts were estimated from reference gene primer amplification. Repertoires were generated with immunoSEQ multiplex PCR, while TCRdb's copy carries only in-frame clones and drops some. Clone size and the V and J calls come from that table; the DNA yielded D and trimming. The data contain fewer than 600,000 clones, 89% of them singletons. The Seattle patients, enrolled during active infection, were followed longitudinally.

The sequence was obtained from a young man with COVID-19, enrolled during active disease. The V gene is TRBV30, the J gene TRBJ2-4; D is perhaps TRBD1 (5 bases). Sequencing used peripheral blood. As DNA, the CDR3 is TGTGCCTGGGCCATTGGGGCAGGATACATTCAGTACTTC. Translation: CAWAIGAGYIQYF.